This TCR beta chain was observed in a study of T cell repertoires in cytomegalovirus infection. Background on the study: The public TCR beta signatures pointed to both CMV infection and matching HLA type. General study findings and limits: CMV-specific HLA-C-restricted TCR beta clonotypes dominated the ex vivo response.

The CDR3 has 16 residues. CDR1 and CDR2 (germline): SGHTA, FQGNSA. The germline V and J ends were trimmed by 2 bases and 6 bases, with 14 bases remaining between them. This clonotype was observed at least ten times. Its cognate antigen is unknown. TCRdb analysed the reads with MiXCR anew, one entry per CDR3 protein. This table holds about 97,000 distinct CDR3 sequences, more than 15% found once. The chain joins TRBV7-2 to TRBJ1-6; D is ambiguous. This receptor was identified in a human donor in good health (CMV status not recorded). Some clones in this sample may be carry-over from other donors' samples. Sequenced: PBMCs. The CDR3 here is CASSLRAGWSNSPLHF. Here the CDR3 DNA reads TGTGCCAGCAGCTTAAGGGCGGGCTGGAGTAATTCACCCCTCCACTTT.